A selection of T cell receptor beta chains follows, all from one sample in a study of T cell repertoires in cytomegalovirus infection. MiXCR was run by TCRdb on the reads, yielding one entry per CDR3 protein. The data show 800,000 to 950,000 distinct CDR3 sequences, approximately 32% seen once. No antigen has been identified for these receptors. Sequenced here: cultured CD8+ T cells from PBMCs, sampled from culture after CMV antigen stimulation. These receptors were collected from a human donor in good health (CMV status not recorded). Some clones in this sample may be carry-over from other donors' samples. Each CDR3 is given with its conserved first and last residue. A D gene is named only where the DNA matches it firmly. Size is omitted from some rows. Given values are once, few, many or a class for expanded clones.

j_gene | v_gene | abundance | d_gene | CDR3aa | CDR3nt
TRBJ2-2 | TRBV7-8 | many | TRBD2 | CASSFRLAGGIGVTGELFF | TGTGCCAGCAGCTTCAGACTAGCGGGGGGCATCGGGGTCACCGGGGAGCTGTTTTTT
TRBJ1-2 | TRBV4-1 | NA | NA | CASSQAPGSLGYTF | TGCGCCAGCAGCCAAGCGCCAGGCTCGCTTGGCTACACCTTC
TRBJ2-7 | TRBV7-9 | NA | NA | CASSLSLPLNYEQYF | TGTGCCAGCAGCTTGTCACTTCCACTCAACTACGAGCAGTACTTC
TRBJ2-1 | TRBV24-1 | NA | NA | CATSDFDNEQFF | TGTGCCACCAGTGATTTTGACAATGAGCAGTTCTTC
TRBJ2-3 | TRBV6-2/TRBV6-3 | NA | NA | CASSWAERTDTQYF | TGTGCCAGCAGTTGGGCAGAACGCACAGATACGCAGTATTTT
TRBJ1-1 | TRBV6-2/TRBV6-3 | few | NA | CASWPGNTEAFF | TGTGCCAGCTGGCCAGGGAACACTGAAGCTTTCTTT
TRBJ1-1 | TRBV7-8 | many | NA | CASSLRGDTEAFF | TGTGCCAGCAGCTTACGGGGGGACACTGAAGCTTTCTTT
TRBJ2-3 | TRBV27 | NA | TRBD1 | CASKVRDRITDTQYF | TGTGCCAGCAAAGTCCGGGACAGGATCACAGATACGCAGTATTTT
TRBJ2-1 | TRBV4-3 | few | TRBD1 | CASSQDPGQGGYNEQFF | TGCGCCAGCAGCCAAGATCCGGGACAGGGAGGCTACAATGAGCAGTTCTTC
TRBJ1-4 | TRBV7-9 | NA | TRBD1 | CASSSSGTGAGANEKLFF | TGTGCCAGCAGCTCATCCGGGACAGGGGCCGGAGCTAATGAAAAACTGTTTTTT
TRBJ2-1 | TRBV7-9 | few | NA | CASSSAYQGDSYNEQFF | TGTGCCAGCAGCTCGGCCTATCAGGGAGATAGCTACAATGAGCAGTTCTTC
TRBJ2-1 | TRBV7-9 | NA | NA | CASSSSAAYSSYNEQFF | TGTGCCAGCAGCTCCTCGGCGGCCTATAGCTCCTACAATGAGCAGTTCTTC
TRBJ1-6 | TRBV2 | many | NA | CAITPRLYSYNSPLHF | TGTGCCATCACGCCGCGACTTTACTCCTATAATTCACCCCTCCACTTT